Listed here is a single T cell receptor (beta chain). V shed 4 bases, J shed 4 bases, and the junction held 2 bases outside the gene matches. Per the germline V gene, CDR1 is SGHTA and CDR2 is FQGTGA. The CDR3 covers 13 residues. These data come from a study of blood T cell repertoires in COVID-19. Study information: Italy, Spain and the United States were the sources of the convalescent and acute COVID-19 samples. From T cells, B-cell-depleted T cells, or PBMCs came the material, which was cDNA or gDNA.

The authors' processing: Scientists estimated how many nucleated cells there were by amplifying reference gene primers. The method was immunoSEQ multiplex PCR; TCRdb's version includes in-frame clones alone and lacks a portion of them. V, J and clone size are taken as reported in that table, and D and trimming were inferred from the DNA itself. The sample lists about 110,000 clones; about 70% were seen once. The genes are TRBV7-3 and TRBJ2-3; 7 bases fit TRBD2. This TCR derives from a human donor with acute or convalescent COVID-19. The donor label of this sample is uncertain. The specimen was peripheral blood. This chain's CDR3 is CASSSGGPDTQYF. For the CDR3, the DNA is TGTGCCAGCAGCTCGGGGGGACCAGATACGCAGTATTTT.